This T cell receptor beta chain was recorded in a study of shared clonotypes between healthy human individuals. The germline V gene has CDR1 GTSNPN and CDR2 SVGIG (reference sequence). V lost 4 bases and J lost 3; bases outside the gene matches: 12. The CDR3 consists of 16 residues. General study results and limits: Sample collection involved blood only; tissue repertoires are likely different.

Sequencing used immunoSEQ multiplex PCR; TCRdb keeps in-frame clones, though not all of them. The sample lists fewer than 850,000 clones; about 97% were seen once. Naive CD8 cells were CD45RO-negative, positively selected for CCR7, excluding terminally differentiated effector memory CD45RA+ cells. A word on this clone: The target antigen is unknown.

The J gene is TRBJ1-1, the V gene TRBV30, with TRBD1 matching 9 bases. This sequence originates from a man in his thirties or forties in good health. Input material: naive CD8+ T cells sorted from blood. The CDR3 DNA reads as TGTGCCTGGATGGGACAGGGAGTGTCGGGGCACACTGAAGCTTTCTTT. It yields the protein CAWMGQGVSGHTEAFF.